The rows below give T cell receptor beta chains drawn from one sample of a study of T cell responses to AZD1222 COVID-19 vaccine. Libraries were prepared by immunoSEQ multiplex PCR; TCRdb keeps only in-frame clonotypes and omits some of them. The sample yields around 80,000 clones, more than 70% seen once. Sequenced here: peripheral blood, sampled on day 0 of AZD1222 vaccination. The receptors come from an adult in good health. The CDR3 runs from the conserved cysteine through the conserved F or W. The D gene is left open where the match is weak. Clone sizes are given selectively: once, few, many, or a class where the clone is expanded.

J,size,V,D,DNA,CDR3
TRBJ2-2,-,TRBV6-5,-,TGTGCCAGCAGTTACTCCACAGGGAACTGGGAGCTGTTTTTT,CASSYSTGNWELFF
TRBJ2-5,few,TRBV6-6,TRBD2,TGTGCCAGCAATATACCTGGGGCGGGGGAGGAGACCCAGTACTTC,CASNIPGAGEETQYF
TRBJ1-4,-,TRBV5-5,-,TGTGCCAGCAGCGAAATAACAGGGTTGTCTAATGAAAAACTGTTTTTT,CASSEITGLSNEKLFF
TRBJ1-2,-,TRBV10-3,-,TGTGCCATCAGTGAGAGACAGGATAGTGGGAATGGCTACACCTTC,CAISERQDSGNGYTF
TRBJ1-2,-,TRBV27,-,TGTGCCAGCAGTGTCAGTTCGTTCTATGGCTACACCTTC,CASSVSSFYGYTF
TRBJ1-5,-,TRBV19,-,TGTGCCAGTAGTATGATCGGGGAGGAGGAACAGCCCCAGCATTTT,CASSMIGEEEQPQHF
TRBJ2-5,-,TRBV28,TRBD1,TGTGCCAGCAGTTTGGGGACAGCCATCCAAGAGACCCAGTACTTC,CASSLGTAIQETQYF
TRBJ2-1,-,TRBV28,TRBD1,TGTGCCAGCAGTCCGAGATACAGGGGATGGGAGCAGTTCTTC,CASSPRYRGWEQFF
TRBJ1-2,-,TRBV4-1,-,TGCGCCAGCAGCCAAGGACTGAGGGGTGCCAACTATGGCTACACCTTC,CASSQGLRGANYGYTF
TRBJ1-6,-,TRBV4-2,-,TGTGCCAGCAGCCAAGACAGGTCTAATTCACCCCTCCACTTT,CASSQDRSNSPLHF
TRBJ2-1,-,TRBV12-3/TRBV12-4,-,TGTGCCAGCAGTTTAAATGATGGACCATCGTTCTTC,CASSLNDGPSFF
TRBJ1-6,-,TRBV2,TRBD1,TGTGCCAGCAGTGATGACAGGGTGGCTAATTCACCCCTCCACTTT,CASSDDRVANSPLHF
TRBJ1-3,-,TRBV5-6,-,TGTGCCAGCAGCTTAGGGTTTAACTCTGGAAACACCATATATTTT,CASSLGFNSGNTIYF